Below are 21 T cell receptor beta chains sequenced from a single sample in a study of cytomegalovirus exposure and HLA in healthy donors. 13 Jbeta primers and 60 Vbeta primers were used for the PCR. Libraries were prepared by immunoSEQ multiplex PCR; TCRdb keeps only in-frame clonotypes and omits some of them. The sample records some 160,000 clones, around three quarters being singletons. Input material: PBMCs. All receptors derive from a woman in her 30s in good health and CMV-seronegative.

The CDR3 region is CASSLARTVEQYF. In DNA form, the CDR3 reads TGCGCCAGCAGCTTGGCACGGACAGTCGAGCAGTACTTC. This rearrangement joins TRBV5-1 to TRBJ2-7; weak D call: TRBD1 (6 bases). Trimming took off 0 bases at V and 6 bases at J, with 10 bases between the two ends. This CDR3 spans 13 amino acids. CDR1 is SGHRS, CDR2 YFSETQ, per germline.

This chain joins TRBV5-1 and TRBJ1-1; tentatively, D is TRBD1 (5 bases). The length of the CDR3 is 14 residues. Germline loops: CDR1 SGHRS, CDR2 YFSETQ. V dropped 1 base and J dropped 6 bases, with 13 bases sitting between them. Here the CDR3 DNA reads TGCGCCAGCAGCTTGATTCGGGGGTCCCCTGAAGCTTTCTTT. This codes for CASSLIRGSPEAFF.

CDR3 region: CASRRTGNTEAFF. The CDR3 DNA reads TGTGCCAGCAGACGCACAGGGAACACTGAAGCTTTCTTT. This chain uses TRBV7-6 with TRBJ1-1; tentatively, D is TRBD1 (5 bases). Trimming took 6 bases from V and 1 from J, leaving 9 bases between them. Germline V gene lookup returns CDR1 SGHVS and CDR2 FNYEAQ. There are 13 residues in the CDR3.

The chain is built from TRBV7-3 and TRBJ1-2; D is perhaps TRBD1 (6 bases). CDR1 and CDR2 from the germline V gene are SGHTA and FQGTGA. This CDR3 comprises 15 residues. V was shortened by 5 bases and J by 4 bases, with 17 bases between the two germline ends. The CDR3 loop reads CASSPQQGAFYGYTF. The CDR3 nucleotides read TGTGCCAGCAGCCCCCAACAGGGAGCTTTCTATGGCTACACCTTC. Supplemented by reference TRBV7-3 and TRBJ1-2, the full variable domain reads GAGVSQTPSNKVTEKGKYVELRCDPISGHTALYWYRQSLGQGPEFLIYFQGTGAADDSGLPNDRFFAVRPEGSVSTLKIQRTERGDSAVYLCASSPQQGAFYGYTFGSGTRLTVV.

The chain joins TRBV18 to TRBJ2-7; 7 positions match TRBD1. The CDR3 runs 15 residues. CDR1 and CDR2 (germline): KGHSH, LQKENI. Trimming cost V 3 bases and J 2 bases; bases outside gene matches: 7. CDR3 nucleotide sequence: TGTGCCAGCTCACCGGGGACAGCAAAGACCTACGAGCAGTACTTC. The encoded protein is CASSPGTAKTYEQYF. Together with reference TRBV18 and TRBJ2-7, the CDR3 gives the full variable domain: NAGVMQNPRHLVRRRGQEARLRCSPMKGHSHVYWYRQLPEEGLKFMVYLQKENIIDESGMPKERFSAEFPKEGPSILRIQQVVRGDSAAYFCASSPGTAKTYEQYFGPGTRLTVT.

The sample holds a few counts of this clone. This rearrangement joins TRBV9 to TRBJ2-7; 14 bases agree with TRBD2. The CDR3 is 16 amino acids. CDR1 and CDR2 (germline): SGDLS, YYNGEE. The J segment lost 6 bases and the V segment lost 3 bases, leaving 8 bases of the junction unmatched. For the CDR3, the DNA is TGTGCCAGCAGCGGAGGGACTAGCGGGAGTAACGGCGAGCAGTACTTC. Translating it yields CASSGGTSGSNGEQYF.

CDR3 nucleotides: TGTGCCGGAGGAGCGGGAGTAAGTAATGAGCAGTTCTTC. This sequence encodes CAGGAGVSNEQFF. V and J are TRBV7-2 and TRBJ2-1; 8 nucleotides align to TRBD2. From germline, CDR1 is SGHTA and CDR2 FQGNSA. This CDR3 has 13 residues. After removal of 11 bases from V and 7 bases from J, the junction contained 10 bases not matched to a gene.

The chain carries TRBV4-2 and TRBJ2-1; 8 bases map to TRBD1. The trim removed 3 bases at V and 5 bases at J, leaving 6 bases unmatched. This CDR3 region has 15 residues. Germline loops: CDR1 LGHNA, CDR2 YNFKEQ. CDR3 sequence: CASSHPEQGDNEQFF. CDR3 coding DNA: TGTGCCAGCAGCCATCCCGAACAGGGGGACAATGAGCAGTTCTTC.

This clone has a handful of counts. The genes are TRBV7-8 and TRBJ2-7; 9 nucleotides agree with TRBD1. Germline CDR1 reads SGHVS; CDR2 reads FQNEAQ. Trimming cost V 5 bases and J 2 bases; bases outside gene matches: 4. The CDR3 runs to 14 residues. The CDR3 DNA sequence: TGTGCCAGCAGCCCGGGACAGGGAACCTACGAGCAGTACTTC. Translation: CASSPGQGTYEQYF.

The CDR3 DNA follows: TGTGCCAGCAGGGCGACAGGAAACTATGGCTACACCTTC. Its translation is CASRATGNYGYTF. The chain carries TRBV9 and TRBJ1-2; a weak D match, TRBD1 (6 bases). V lost 5 bases, J lost 2 bases, and 10 bases lay in between. The germline V gene encodes CDR1 SGDLS and CDR2 YYNGEE. There are 13 residues in the CDR3.

The V gene is TRBV4-1, the J gene TRBJ2-2; 11 positions match TRBD2. Trimming removed 4 bases from V and 7 bases from J; junction bases left unmatched: 17. This CDR3 region has 19 residues. CDR1 is MGHRA and CDR2 is YSYEKL in the germline V gene. CDR3: CASSPLGLSGRALLGELFF. CDR3 DNA: TGCGCCAGCAGCCCCTTGGGCCTTAGCGGGAGGGCGTTACTCGGGGAGCTGTTTTTT.

The J gene is TRBJ2-5, the V gene TRBV25-1; D unresolved. CDR3 length equals 16 residues. Trimming stripped 1 base from V and 2 bases from J, with 14 bases between. The V gene's germline CDR1 is MGHDK and CDR2 SYGVNS. The CDR3, as DNA: TGTGCCAGCAGTGAATCGGTGAGGCGTAAACAAGAGACCCAGTACTTC. Amino acids: CASSESVRRKQETQYF.

J is TRBJ1-1 and V is TRBV7-9; D call uncertain. The V gene lost 7 bases and the J gene lost 3 bases, with 18 bases spanning the gap. This CDR3 comprises 15 residues. The germline V gene has CDR1 SEHNR and CDR2 FQNEAQ (reference sequence). The CDR3 sequence: CASIETNTLYTEAFF. CDR3 DNA: TGTGCCAGCATAGAGACTAATACTCTCTACACTGAAGCTTTCTTT. The full variable domain, with the rest looked up from reference TRBV7-9 and TRBJ1-1, is DTGVSQNPRHKITKRGQNVTFRCDPISEHNRLYWYRQTLGQGPEFLTYFQNEAQLEKSRLLSDRFSAERPKGSFSTLEIQRTEQGDSAMYLCASIETNTLYTEAFFGQGTRLTVV.

For the CDR3, the DNA is TGTGCCAGCAGCCAAGACAGGGGACAGCACTACAATGAGCAGTTCTTC. This gives the protein CASSQDRGQHYNEQFF. The gene calls are TRBV14 and TRBJ2-1; TRBD1 matches 7 bases. The germline CDR1 and CDR2 sequences are SGHDN and FVKESK. This CDR3 comprises 16 residues. V lost 0 bases and J lost 3; bases outside the gene matches: 5.

The chain combines TRBV2 with TRBJ1-5, with TRBD1 matching over 12 bases. The CDR3 spans 16 residues. Germline CDR1 and CDR2: SNHLY and FYNNEI. V lost 6 bases to trimming and J lost 2 bases; unmatched junction nucleotides: 5. The CDR3 DNA follows: TGTGCCAGCAGGGGACAGGGGGCTGGGGGCAATCAGCCCCAGCATTTT. Its translation is CASRGQGAGGNQPQHF. Based on the CDR3 plus reference TRBV2 and TRBJ1-5, the full variable domain is EPEVTQTPSHQVTQMGQEVILRCVPISNHLYFYWYRQILGQKVEFLVSFYNNEISEKSEIFDDQFSVERPDGSNFTLKIRSTKLEDSAMYFCASRGQGAGGNQPQHFGDGTRLSIL.

The V call is TRBV7-2, the J call TRBJ2-3; TRBD2 matches 12 bases. The germline V gene encodes CDR1 SGHTA and CDR2 FQGNSA. Trimming cost V 5 bases and J 6 bases; bases outside gene matches: 6. The CDR3 consists of 15 residues. CDR3 region: CASSLYGLAGDTQYF. The CDR3 DNA is TGTGCCAGCAGCCTATACGGACTAGCGGGGGATACGCAGTATTTT.

The gene calls are TRBV5-1 and TRBJ1-1; weak D call: TRBD1 (5 bases). CDR1 is SGHRS and CDR2 is YFSETQ in the germline V gene. The CDR3 is 15 amino acids. With 4 bases removed from V and 0 bases from J, the gap between germline ends came to 13 bases. In DNA form, the CDR3 reads TGCGCCAGCAGCCTTGGGGGGAACATGAACACTGAAGCTTTCTTT. Amino acid sequence: CASSLGGNMNTEAFF.

About this clone: Different DNA sequences within this sample yield the same CDR3. The genes are TRBV7-2 and TRBJ2-7; possible D gene TRBD2, 5 bases. The germline V gene has CDR1 SGHTA and CDR2 FQGNSA. V lost 0 bases, J lost 0 bases, and 6 bases lay in between. The CDR3 sequence is 14 residues long. CDR3 region: CASSLAGSSYEQYF. The CDR3 nucleotides read TGTGCCAGCAGCTTAGCGGGGAGCTCCTACGAGCAGTACTTC.

The V call is TRBV28, the J call TRBJ1-2, with 9 bases aligning to TRBD1. Looked up from germline, CDR1 is MDHEN and CDR2 is SYDVKM. The V gene end was trimmed by 3 bases and the J gene end by 4 bases; junction bases not matched to a gene: 9. There are 16 residues in the CDR3. The CDR3 sequence: CASSFLGQGQGYGYTF. CDR3 in DNA: TGTGCCAGCAGTTTCCTGGGACAGGGTCAGGGCTATGGCTACACCTTC.

The V call is TRBV7-3, the J call TRBJ2-2; D is possibly TRBD2 (5 bases). Germline CDR1 reads SGHTA; CDR2 reads FQGTGA. The CDR3 contains 15 residues. Trimming removed 1 base at V and 5 bases at J, with 11 bases between. The CDR3 here is CASSLRGLGTGELFF. In DNA, the CDR3 is TGTGCCAGCAGCTTAAGAGGGCTAGGGACCGGGGAGCTGTTTTTT.

This clone was found a few times. The gene calls are TRBV5-5 and TRBJ1-1; 7 bases align to TRBD1. The length of the CDR3 is 13 residues. Germline CDR1 is SGHKS and CDR2 is YYEKEE (reference sequence). V gave up 4 bases and J gave up 9 bases; unmatched junction bases: 9. CDR3 in amino acids: CASSAVVGQQAFF. For the CDR3, the DNA is TGTGCCAGCAGCGCCGTGGTGGGACAGCAAGCTTTCTTT.